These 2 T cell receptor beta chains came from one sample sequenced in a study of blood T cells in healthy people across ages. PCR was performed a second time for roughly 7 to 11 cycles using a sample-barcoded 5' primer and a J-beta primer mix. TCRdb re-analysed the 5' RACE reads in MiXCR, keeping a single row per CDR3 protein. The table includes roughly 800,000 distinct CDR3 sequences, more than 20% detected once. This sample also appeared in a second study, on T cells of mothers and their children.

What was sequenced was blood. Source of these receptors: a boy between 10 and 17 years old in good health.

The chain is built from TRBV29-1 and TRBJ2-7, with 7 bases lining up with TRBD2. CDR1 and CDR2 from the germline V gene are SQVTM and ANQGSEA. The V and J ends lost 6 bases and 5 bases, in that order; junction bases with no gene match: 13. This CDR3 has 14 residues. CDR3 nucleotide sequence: TGCAGCGTCGCCAAACGACTAGCTGCCGACGAGCAGTACTTC. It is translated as CSVAKRLAADEQYF.

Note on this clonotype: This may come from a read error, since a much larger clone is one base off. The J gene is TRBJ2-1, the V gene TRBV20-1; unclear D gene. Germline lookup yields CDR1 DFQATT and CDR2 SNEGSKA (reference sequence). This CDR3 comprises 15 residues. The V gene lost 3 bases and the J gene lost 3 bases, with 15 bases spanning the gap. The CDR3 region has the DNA TGCAGTGCTAGGAAGACTGGCGGAGACTACAATGAGCAGTTCTTC. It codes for CSARKTGGDYNEQFF.